Following are 18 T cell receptor beta chains from one sample sequenced in a study of blood T cell repertoires in COVID-19. Profiled with immunoSEQ multiplex PCR; TCRdb holds only in-frame clones, not every one. The table records roughly 200,000 clones, 82% of them present only once. The sequencing sample was made of peripheral blood. The receptors stem from a woman aged 60-75 years with COVID-19, enrolled during active disease.

This clone was observed a few times. The rearrangement links TRBV11-2 to TRBJ1-1; D gene unclear. The CDR3 contains 14 residues. The V end lost 4 bases, the J end lost 1 base, and 10 bases lay between the germline ends. Germline V gene data show CDR1 as SGHAT and CDR2 as FQNNGV. The CDR3 region is CASSSYRENTEAFF. The CDR3 nucleotides are TGTGCCAGCAGCTCATACCGGGAGAACACTGAAGCTTTCTTT.

The V gene is TRBV5-4, the J gene TRBJ2-5, with 10 bases lining up with TRBD1. J gave up 4 bases and V 4 bases, and 4 bases lay outside the gene matches. The CDR3 is 14 amino acids. Germline CDR1 and CDR2: SGHNT and YYREEE (reference sequence). CDR3 DNA: TGTGCCAGCAGCCCCAGGACAGGGGGAGAGACCCAGTACTTC. This codes for CASSPRTGGETQYF.

The CDR3 spells CASSEGYRVAIYF. The CDR3 DNA sequence: TGTGCCAGCAGTGAGGGCTACAGGGTGGCCATATATTTT. This chain joins TRBV6-1 and TRBJ1-3; D possibly corresponds to TRBD1 (6 bases). V lost 3 bases to trimming and J lost 11 bases, with 14 bases between them. The CDR3 is made up of 13 amino acids. Germline V gene data show CDR1 as MNHNS and CDR2 as SASEGT.

This sequence joins TRBV7-2 and TRBJ2-3; a weak D match, TRBD1 (6 bases). Germline CDR1 reads SGHTA; CDR2 reads FQGNSA. The CDR3 runs to 15 residues. Between the trimmed V and J ends, which lost 7 bases and 0 bases, there was a span of 14 bases. The CDR3 DNA reads TGTGCCAGCACCGACCCGAGGGGGAGCACAGATACGCAGTATTTT. Amino acid sequence: CASTDPRGSTDTQYF.

In its sample, this clone was seen many times. The genes are TRBV5-3 and TRBJ2-7; 7 nucleotides agree with TRBD1. TRBV5-3 is sorted into the ORF group, with uncertain function. The CDR3 has 13 residues. Trimming removed 10 bases from V and 2 bases from J; junction bases left unmatched: 9. CDR3 nucleotide sequence: TGTGCCCCCCGGGAAGGACAGGCCTACGAGCAGTACGTC. It yields the protein CAPREGQAYEQYV.

The chain uses TRBV10-3 and TRBJ1-6; 11 bases map to TRBD1. Germline V gene lookup returns CDR1 ENHRY and CDR2 SYGVKD. CDR3 length: 14 amino acids. The trim removed 7 bases at V and 8 bases at J, leaving 4 bases unmatched. The CDR3 loop reads CAIKRDRGDSPLHF. The CDR3 nucleotides are TGTGCCATCAAGAGGGACAGGGGGGATTCACCCCTCCACTTT.

The CDR3 protein is CASRGLANTGELFF. The CDR3 DNA is TGTGCCAGCAGAGGACTAGCAAACACCGGGGAGCTGTTTTTT. The genes are TRBV28 and TRBJ2-2; 8 nucleotides line up with TRBD2. CDR3 length equals 14 residues. The V segment lost 6 bases and the J segment 2 bases; nucleotides outside the gene matches: 2. In germline, CDR1 is MDHEN, CDR2 SYDVKM.

In its sample, this clone was seen once. The chain couples TRBV12-5 to TRBJ1-2; TRBD1 might be the D (6 bases). Trimming removed 7 bases at V and 1 base at J, with 10 bases between. CDR1 LGHNT and CDR2 FRNRAP come from the germline V gene. This CDR3 comprises 13 residues. The CDR3 sequence: CASAPDSNYGYTF. The CDR3 nucleotides read TGTGCTAGTGCCCCGGACAGTAACTATGGCTACACCTTC. Looking up the rest from reference TRBV12-5 and TRBJ1-2 gives the full variable domain: DARVTQTPRHKVTEMGQEVTMRCQPILGHNTVFWYRQTMMQGLELLAYFRNRAPLDDSGMPKDRFSAEMPDATLATLKIQPSEPRDSAVYFCASAPDSNYGYTFGSGTRLTVV.

The chain recombines TRBV11-2 with TRBJ1-2; possibly TRBD1 for D (5 bases). The V end was cut by 3 bases, the J end by 2 bases, with 16 bases between. The CDR3 runs 16 residues. Germline-derived CDR1 and CDR2 are SGHAT and FQNNGV. CDR3: CASSFSGAALNYGYTF. The DNA for the CDR3 is TGTGCCAGCAGCTTTAGCGGGGCGGCTCTAAACTATGGCTACACCTTC.

V gene TRBV13 combines with J gene TRBJ2-5; D gene uncertain. Per germline, CDR1 PRHDT and CDR2 FYEKMQ (reference sequence). V shed 0 bases and J shed 5 bases, with 4 bases lying between them. The CDR3 is 12 residues long. The DNA of the CDR3 is TGTGCCAGCAGCTTAGGCCTGGAGACCCAGTACTTC. Amino acid sequence: CASSLGLETQYF.

The count of this clone is one. V gene TRBV10-3 combines with J gene TRBJ1-6; D not resolved. The germline CDR1 and CDR2 sequences are ENHRY and SYGVKD. This CDR3 has 15 residues. V lost 5 bases and J lost 9, with 17 bases in between. This CDR3 reads CAISQEEGGSSPLHF. In DNA, the CDR3 is TGTGCCATCAGTCAAGAGGAGGGTGGCAGTTCACCCCTCCACTTT.

This sequence joins TRBV28 and TRBJ2-2, with TRBD2 as a possible D gene (5 bases). The CDR3 spans 18 residues. V was clipped by 4 bases and J by 0 bases, with 18 bases between them. CDR1 MDHEN and CDR2 SYDVKM come from the germline V gene. In DNA form, the CDR3 reads TGTGCCAGCAGTTACCCCCAGTTCGGGGTCGCGAACACCGGGGAGCTGTTTTTT. Its protein is CASSYPQFGVANTGELFF.

This clone was detected only a few times. J is TRBJ1-3 and V is TRBV3-1 (or the pseudogene TRBV3-2); D is perhaps TRBD1 (5 bases). The CDR3 has 15 amino acids. The germline CDR1 and CDR2 sequences are LGHDT and YNNKEL (reference sequence). Trimming cost V 4 bases and J 0 bases, with 10 bases left between them. CDR3 bases: TGTGCCAGCAGCCGGGCCACAGGCTCTGGAAACACCATATATTTT. It codes for CASSRATGSGNTIYF.

The V call is TRBV5-4, the J call TRBJ2-6, with a weak D call TRBD2 (5 bases). CDR3 length: 14 residues. V lost 0 bases and J 4 bases, leaving 5 bases between the germline ends. Germline CDR1 and CDR2: SGHNT and YYREEE (reference sequence). The CDR3: CASSLVAGANVLTF. CDR3 sequence (DNA): TGTGCCAGCAGCTTGGTAGCGGGGGCCAACGTCCTGACTTTC.

The V and J genes are TRBV2 and TRBJ1-5; 9 nucleotides line up with TRBD1. V lost 5 bases to trimming and J lost 6 bases; unmatched junction nucleotides: 2. The germline V gene has CDR1 SNHLY and CDR2 FYNNEI. The CDR3 covers 13 residues. CDR3 in amino acids: CASSRDRVQPQHF. As DNA, the CDR3 is TGTGCCAGCAGTAGGGACAGGGTTCAGCCCCAGCATTTT.

The rearrangement uses TRBV4-2 and TRBJ2-1; D may be TRBD2 (7 bases). CDR1 is LGHNA and CDR2 is YNFKEQ in the germline V gene. The V gene lost 0 bases and the J gene lost 7 bases, with 13 bases spanning the gap. CDR3 size: 15 residues. DNA of the CDR3: TGTGCCAGCAGCCAAGAGTATGGGGGGGCGAATGAGCAGTTCTTC. This codes for CASSQEYGGANEQFF.

The chain is built from TRBV28 and TRBJ2-7, with a tentative D call TRBD1 (5 bases). The V end was cut by 5 bases, the J end by 0 bases, with 17 bases between. The length of the CDR3 is 16 residues. CDR1 MDHEN and CDR2 SYDVKM come from the germline V gene. In nucleotides, the CDR3 is TGTGCCAGCAGTCCTTATTGGGGCCCGAGCTCCTACGAGCAGTACTTC. Residues: CASSPYWGPSSYEQYF.

The chain uses TRBV6-2 or TRBV6-3 and TRBJ1-1, with 7 positions matching TRBD1. The germline V gene encodes CDR1 MNHEY and CDR2 SVGEGT. The CDR3 sequence is 15 residues long. V trimming: 5 bases; J trimming: 4 bases; junction bases outside the gene matches: 10. The CDR3 bases are TGTGCCAGCAGTCAGGGGGGCAGCCTTACCACTGAAGCTTTCTTT. Protein product: CASSQGGSLTTEAFF.